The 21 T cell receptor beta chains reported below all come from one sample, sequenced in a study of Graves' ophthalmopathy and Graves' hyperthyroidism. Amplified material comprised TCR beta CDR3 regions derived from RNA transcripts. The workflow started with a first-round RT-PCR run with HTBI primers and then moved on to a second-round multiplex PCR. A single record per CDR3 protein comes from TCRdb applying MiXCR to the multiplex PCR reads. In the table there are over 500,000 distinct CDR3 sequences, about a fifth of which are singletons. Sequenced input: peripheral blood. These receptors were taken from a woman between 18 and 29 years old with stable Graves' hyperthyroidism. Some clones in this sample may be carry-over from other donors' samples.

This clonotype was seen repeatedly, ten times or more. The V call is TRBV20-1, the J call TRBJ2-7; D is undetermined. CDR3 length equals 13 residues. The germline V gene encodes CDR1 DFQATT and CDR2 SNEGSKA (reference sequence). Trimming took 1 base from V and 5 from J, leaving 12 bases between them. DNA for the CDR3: TGCAGTGCTAGAGTTCCATACAGCCACGAGCAGTACTTC. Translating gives CSARVPYSHEQYF.

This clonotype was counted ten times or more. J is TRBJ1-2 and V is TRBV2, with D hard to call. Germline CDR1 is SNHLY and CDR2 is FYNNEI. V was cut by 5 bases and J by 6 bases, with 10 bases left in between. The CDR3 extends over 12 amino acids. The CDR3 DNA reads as TGTGCCAGCAGTCCAAGCTCCCATGGCTACACCTTC. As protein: CASSPSSHGYTF.

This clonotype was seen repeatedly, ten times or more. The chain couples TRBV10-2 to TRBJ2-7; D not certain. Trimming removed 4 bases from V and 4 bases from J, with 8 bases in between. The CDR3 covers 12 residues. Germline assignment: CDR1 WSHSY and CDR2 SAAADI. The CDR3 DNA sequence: TGCGCCAGCAGTGGGACCGAATACGAGCAGTACTTC. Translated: CASSGTEYEQYF.

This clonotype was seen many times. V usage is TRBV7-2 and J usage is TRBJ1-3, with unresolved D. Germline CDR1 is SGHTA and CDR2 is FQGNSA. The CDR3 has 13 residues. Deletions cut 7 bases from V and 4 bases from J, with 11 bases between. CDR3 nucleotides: TGTGCCAGCACCATGAATTTGGGAAACACCATATATTTT. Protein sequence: CASTMNLGNTIYF.

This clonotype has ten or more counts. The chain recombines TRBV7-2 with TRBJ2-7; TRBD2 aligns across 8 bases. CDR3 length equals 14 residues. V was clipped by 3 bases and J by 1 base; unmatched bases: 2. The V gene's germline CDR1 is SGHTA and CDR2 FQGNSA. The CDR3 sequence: CASSFREGSYEQYF. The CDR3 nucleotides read TGTGCCAGCAGCTTCCGGGAGGGTTCCTACGAGCAGTACTTC.

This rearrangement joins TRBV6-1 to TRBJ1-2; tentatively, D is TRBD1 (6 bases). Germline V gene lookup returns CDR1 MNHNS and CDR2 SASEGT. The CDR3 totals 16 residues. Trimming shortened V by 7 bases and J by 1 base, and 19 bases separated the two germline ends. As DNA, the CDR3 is TGTGCCAGCAAAGGAATCCGGGACACAGATAACTATGGCTACACCTTC. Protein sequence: CASKGIRDTDNYGYTF.

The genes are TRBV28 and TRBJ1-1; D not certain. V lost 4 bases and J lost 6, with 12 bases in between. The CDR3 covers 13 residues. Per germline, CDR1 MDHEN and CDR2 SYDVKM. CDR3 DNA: TGTGCCAGCAGTTCTCCAGGCCGGGCTGAAGCTTTCTTT. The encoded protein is CASSSPGRAEAFF.

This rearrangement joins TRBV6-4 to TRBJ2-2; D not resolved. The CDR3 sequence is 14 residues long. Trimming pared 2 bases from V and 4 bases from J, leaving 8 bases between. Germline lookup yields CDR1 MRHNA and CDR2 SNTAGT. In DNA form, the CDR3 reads TGTGCCAGCAGTGACAGTTGGGGCACCGGGGAGCTGTTTTTT. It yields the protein CASSDSWGTGELFF.

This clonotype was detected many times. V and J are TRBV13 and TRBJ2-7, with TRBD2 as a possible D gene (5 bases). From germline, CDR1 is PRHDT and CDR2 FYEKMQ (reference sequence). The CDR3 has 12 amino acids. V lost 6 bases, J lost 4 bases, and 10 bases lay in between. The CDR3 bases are TGTGCCAGCAGTAAAGCGGTTTACGAGCAGTACTTC. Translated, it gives CASSKAVYEQYF.

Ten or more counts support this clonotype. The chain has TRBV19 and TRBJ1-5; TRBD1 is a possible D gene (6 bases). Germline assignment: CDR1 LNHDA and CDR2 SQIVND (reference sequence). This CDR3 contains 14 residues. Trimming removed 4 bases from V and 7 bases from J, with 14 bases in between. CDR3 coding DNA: TGTGCCAGTAGTACTTACAGGGACGGGCAGCCCCAGCATTTT. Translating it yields CASSTYRDGQPQHF.

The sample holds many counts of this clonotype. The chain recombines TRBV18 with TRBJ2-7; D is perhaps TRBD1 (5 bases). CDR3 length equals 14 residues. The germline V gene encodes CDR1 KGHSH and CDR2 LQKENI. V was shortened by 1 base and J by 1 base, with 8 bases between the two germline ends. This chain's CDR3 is CASSPLQESYEQYF. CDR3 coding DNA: TGTGCCAGCTCACCACTACAGGAATCCTACGAGCAGTACTTC.

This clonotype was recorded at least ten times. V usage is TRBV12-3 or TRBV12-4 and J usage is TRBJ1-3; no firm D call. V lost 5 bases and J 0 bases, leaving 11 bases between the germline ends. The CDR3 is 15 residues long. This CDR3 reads CASSRTTNSGNTIYF. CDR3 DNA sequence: TGTGCCAGCAGTCGTACGACCAACTCTGGAAACACCATATATTTT.

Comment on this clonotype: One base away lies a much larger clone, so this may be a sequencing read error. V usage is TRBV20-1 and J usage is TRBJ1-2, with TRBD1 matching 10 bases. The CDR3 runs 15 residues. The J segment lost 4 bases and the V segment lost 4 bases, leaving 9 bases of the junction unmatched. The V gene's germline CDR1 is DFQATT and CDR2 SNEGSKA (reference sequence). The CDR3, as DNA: TGCAGTGCTAATCCCCGGGACAGGGGCGGCTATGGCTACACCTTC. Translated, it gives CSANPRDRGGYGYTF.

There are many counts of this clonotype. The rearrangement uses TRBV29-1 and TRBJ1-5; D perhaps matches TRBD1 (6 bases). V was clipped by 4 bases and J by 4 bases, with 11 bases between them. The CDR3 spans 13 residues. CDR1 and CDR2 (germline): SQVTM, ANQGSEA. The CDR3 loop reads CSVGAGQNQPQHF. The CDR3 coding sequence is TGCAGCGTTGGGGCAGGACAGAATCAGCCCCAGCATTTT.

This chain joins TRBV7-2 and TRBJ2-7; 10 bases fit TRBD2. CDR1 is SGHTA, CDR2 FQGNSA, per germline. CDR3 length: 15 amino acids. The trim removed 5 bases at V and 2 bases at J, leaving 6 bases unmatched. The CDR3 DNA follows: TGTGCCAGCAGCCCCCCGAGCGGGAGGGCCTACGAGCAGTACTTC. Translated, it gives CASSPPSGRAYEQYF.

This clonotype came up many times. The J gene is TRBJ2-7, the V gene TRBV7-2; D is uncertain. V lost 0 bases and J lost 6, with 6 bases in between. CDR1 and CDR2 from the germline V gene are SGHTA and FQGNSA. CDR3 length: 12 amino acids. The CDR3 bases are TGTGCCAGCAGCTTAGCCGTTCTCGAGCAGTACTTC. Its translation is CASSLAVLEQYF.

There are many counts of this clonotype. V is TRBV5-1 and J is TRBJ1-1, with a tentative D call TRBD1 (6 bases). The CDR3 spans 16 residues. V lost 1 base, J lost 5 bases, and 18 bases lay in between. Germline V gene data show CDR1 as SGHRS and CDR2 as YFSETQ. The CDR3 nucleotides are TGCGCCAGCAGCTTGCGCGGACAGCGGGAGGGTACTGAAGCTTTCTTT. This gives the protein CASSLRGQREGTEAFF.

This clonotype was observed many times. The chain's CDR3 is CASSTRTKQETQYF. CDR3 sequence (DNA): TGCGCCAGCAGCACCAGGACTAAGCAAGAGACCCAGTACTTC. The V and J genes are TRBV5-1 and TRBJ2-5, with D possibly matching TRBD2 (6 bases). Germline assignment: CDR1 SGHRS and CDR2 YFSETQ. V lost 4 bases and J 2 bases, leaving 12 bases between the germline ends. This CDR3 spans 14 amino acids. The full variable domain, in which reference TRBV5-1 and TRBJ2-5 provide the parts outside the CDR3, is KAGVTQTPRYLIKTRGQQVTLSCSPISGHRSVSWYQQTPGQGLQFLFEYFSETQRNKGNFPGRFSGRQFSNSRSEMNVSTLELGDSALYLCASSTRTKQETQYFGPGTRLLVL.

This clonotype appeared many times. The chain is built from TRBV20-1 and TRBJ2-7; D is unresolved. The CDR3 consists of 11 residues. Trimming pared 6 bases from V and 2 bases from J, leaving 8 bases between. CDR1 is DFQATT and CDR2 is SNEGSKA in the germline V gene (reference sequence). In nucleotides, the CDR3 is TGCAGTGCAGACGGTCCCTACGAGCAGTACTTC. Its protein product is CSADGPYEQYF.

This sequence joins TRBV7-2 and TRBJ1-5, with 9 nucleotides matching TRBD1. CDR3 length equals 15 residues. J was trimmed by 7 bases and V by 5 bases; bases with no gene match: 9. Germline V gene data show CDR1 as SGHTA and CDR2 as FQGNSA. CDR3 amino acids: CASSPSGQGLQPQHF. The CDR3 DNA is TGTGCCAGCAGCCCGTCGGGACAGGGCTTACAGCCCCAGCATTTT.

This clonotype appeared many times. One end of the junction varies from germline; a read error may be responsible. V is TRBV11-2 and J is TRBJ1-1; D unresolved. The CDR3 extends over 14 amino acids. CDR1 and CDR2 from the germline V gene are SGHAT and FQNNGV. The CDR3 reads CACSLYGGWAEAFF. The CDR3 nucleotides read TGTGCCTGCAGCTTATACGGCGGGTGGGCTGAAGCTTTCTTT.